The 30 T cell receptor beta chains below come from one sample, sequenced in a study of human T cells and chemical hapten exposure. Each CDR3 protein gets one entry after TCRdb re-called the RACE reads with MiXCR. The sample lists roughly 48,000 distinct CDR3 sequences, approximately 11% occurring once. Time point defined: patch test 1, 2 weeks after DPC sensitization. Treatment: therapeutic diphenylcyclopropenone sensitization with weekly scalp DPC. Total RNA was extracted from unfractionated whole blood. This specimen was whole blood, taken in connection with sensitization to the hapten diphenylcyclopropenone (DPC). These TCRs come from a woman in her forties with alopecia areata. Some clones in this sample may be carry-over from other donors' samples.

The chain has TRBV7-9 and TRBJ2-1; 9 bases line up with TRBD1. CDR1 is SEHNR, CDR2 FQNEAQ, per germline (reference sequence). Trimming removed 4 bases from V and 3 bases from J; junction bases left unmatched: 1. The CDR3 is 14 residues long. The CDR3 DNA is TGTGCCAGCAGCTGGACAGGGGTCTACAATGAGCAGTTCTTC. Its protein product is CASSWTGVYNEQFF.

This clonotype was counted between two and nine times. The J gene is TRBJ1-1, the V gene TRBV29-1; no firm D call. Germline V gene sequence: CDR1 SQVTM, CDR2 ANQGSEA. The CDR3 sequence is 12 residues long. The V end lost 4 bases, the J end lost 1 base, and 7 bases lay between the germline ends. CDR3 nucleotides: TGCAGCGTTGGAACATCGAACACTGAAGCTTTCTTT. Protein sequence: CSVGTSNTEAFF.

The J gene is TRBJ2-3, the V gene TRBV5-1; D is ambiguous. The germline V and J ends were trimmed by 0 bases and 1 base, with 15 bases remaining between them. Per germline, CDR1 SGHRS and CDR2 YFSETQ. The CDR3 runs to 17 residues. Written as DNA, the CDR3 is TGCGCCAGCAGCTTGGCCGTGAGTGATGTTCGCACAGATACGCAGTATTTT. Its translation is CASSLAVSDVRTDTQYF.

This clonotype turned up a few times. One end of the junction does not line up with germline, which may come from a read error. J is TRBJ2-7 and V is TRBV6-2 or TRBV6-3; tentatively, D is TRBD1 or TRBD2 (6 bases each). This CDR3 spans 14 amino acids. Germline CDR1 MNHEY, CDR2 SVGEGT. DNA for the CDR3: TGTACCAGCAGTTCCCTCGGGGGCAACTACGAGCAGTACTTC. Amino acid sequence: CTSSSLGGNYEQYF.

The sample holds many counts of this clonotype. The rearrangement uses TRBV20-1 and TRBJ2-3, with TRBD2 matching over 8 bases. Per germline, CDR1 DFQATT and CDR2 SNEGSKA (reference sequence). Trimming took 5 bases from V and 3 from J; bases not matched to a gene: 16. This CDR3 spans 17 amino acids. The CDR3 is CSALSRGGRIRTDTQYF. CDR3 DNA sequence: TGCAGTGCTCTCTCTCGGGGGGGCCGTATCCGGACAGATACGCAGTATTTT.

V gene TRBV2 combines with J gene TRBJ2-3, with 9 bases aligning to TRBD2. Trimming took 7 bases from V and 6 from J; bases not matched to a gene: 2. The CDR3 has 12 residues. Per germline, CDR1 SNHLY and CDR2 FYNNEI. Written as DNA, the CDR3 is TGTGCCAGCAAGCGGGGGGCGGATACGCAGTATTTT. Translation: CASKRGADTQYF. The full variable domain, rest sourced from reference TRBV2 and TRBJ2-3, is EPEVTQTPSHQVTQMGQEVILRCVPISNHLYFYWYRQILGQKVEFLVSFYNNEISEKSEIFDDQFSVERPDGSNFTLKIRSTKLEDSAMYFCASKRGADTQYFGPGTRLTVL.

This clonotype was picked up many times. The chain uses TRBV5-1 and TRBJ1-5; D gene uncertain. V was cut by 0 bases and J by 1 base, with 8 bases left in between. CDR1 is SGHRS and CDR2 is YFSETQ in the germline V gene. The CDR3 has 15 residues. CDR3 sequence (DNA): TGCGCCAGCAGCTTGGCCGGAGGGAGCAATCAGCCCCAGCATTTT. Its translation: CASSLAGGSNQPQHF.

The chain is built from TRBV29-1 and TRBJ2-7; weak D call: TRBD2 (5 bases). Looked up from germline, CDR1 is SQVTM and CDR2 is ANQGSEA. Trimming pared 6 bases from V and 0 bases from J, leaving 9 bases between. The length of the CDR3 is 12 residues. The chain's CDR3 is CSVTGISYEQYF. The CDR3, as DNA: TGCAGCGTAACCGGGATCTCCTACGAGCAGTACTTC.

This clonotype was seen at least ten times. The chain has TRBV20-1 and TRBJ1-1; 7 bases are a match to TRBD1. This CDR3 has 11 residues. Per germline, CDR1 DFQATT and CDR2 SNEGSKA (reference sequence). The CDR3 DNA reads TGCACCGTGTCAGGGGGCACTGAAGCTTTCTTT. Protein product: CTVSGGTEAFF.

The J gene is TRBJ2-4, the V gene TRBV6-5; D gene ambiguous. The CDR3 spans 11 residues. Germline loops: CDR1 MNHEY, CDR2 SVGAGI. Trimming took off 7 bases at V and 5 bases at J, with 6 bases between the two ends. The CDR3 loop reads CASMVENIQYF. As DNA, the CDR3 is TGTGCCAGCATGGTTGAAAACATTCAGTACTTC.

The sample holds a few counts of this clonotype. The rearrangement joins TRBV6-5 to TRBJ2-5, with D possibly matching TRBD2 (7 bases). The CDR3 length is 15 residues. Trimming pared 9 bases from V and 5 bases from J, leaving 22 bases between. The germline gives CDR1 MNHEY, CDR2 SVGAGI. This chain's CDR3 is CASRRAGALLETQYF. The CDR3 DNA sequence: TGTGCCAGTAGACGGGCGGGGGCCCTCCTGGAGACCCAGTACTTC.

The rearrangement links TRBV5-1 to TRBJ1-6; D unresolved. The germline V gene encodes CDR1 SGHRS and CDR2 YFSETQ. The CDR3 contains 14 residues. The V gene lost 3 bases and the J gene lost 9 bases, with 13 bases spanning the gap. In DNA form, the CDR3 reads TGCGCCAGCAGCTCGGGCGATGGCGGTTCACCCCTCCACTTT. Its translation: CASSSGDGGSPLHF.

The gene calls are TRBV20-1 and TRBJ1-1; D unresolved. V lost 0 bases and J lost 3, with 8 bases in between. CDR3 length: 13 amino acids. The germline V gene has CDR1 DFQATT and CDR2 SNEGSKA (reference sequence). This CDR3 reads CSARDGWDTEAFF. The CDR3 coding sequence is TGCAGTGCTAGAGATGGGTGGGACACTGAAGCTTTCTTT.

This sequence joins TRBV7-9 and TRBJ2-7; D is perhaps TRBD1 (6 bases). There are 14 residues in the CDR3. V gave up 5 bases and J gave up 2 bases, with 13 bases separating them. CDR1 and CDR2 from the germline V gene are SEHNR and FQNEAQ (reference sequence). The CDR3 region is CASSPNRDTYEQYF. DNA of the CDR3: TGTGCCAGCAGCCCCAACAGGGATACCTACGAGCAGTACTTC. Drawing the rest from reference TRBV7-9 and TRBJ2-7, the complete variable domain is DTGVSQNPRHKITKRGQNVTFRCDPISEHNRLYWYRQTLGQGPEFLTYFQNEAQLEKSRLLSDRFSAERPKGSFSTLEIQRTEQGDSAMYLCASSPNRDTYEQYFGPGTRLTVT.

This clonotype was detected a few times. The V gene is TRBV18, the J gene TRBJ2-5; unclear D gene. V was clipped by 1 base and J by 2 bases, with 8 bases between them. CDR1 KGHSH and CDR2 LQKENI come from the germline V gene. This CDR3 region has 14 residues. In DNA form, the CDR3 reads TGTGCCAGCTCACCACTAAACAATCAAGAGACCCAGTACTTC. As protein: CASSPLNNQETQYF.

At least ten counts were recorded for this clonotype. V usage is TRBV27 and J usage is TRBJ2-7; 7 bases fit TRBD1. V dropped 5 bases and J dropped 3; count of bases not matched to a gene: 4. The CDR3 has 13 residues. CDR1 is MNHEY and CDR2 is SMNVEV in the germline V gene (reference sequence). CDR3 sequence: CASSLGTVYEQYF. The CDR3 DNA reads as TGTGCCAGCAGTCTGGGGACAGTCTACGAGCAGTACTTC.

In this sample, this clonotype turned up many times. The CDR3: CASSPGRHSGNTIYF. CDR3 in DNA: TGTGCCAGCAGCCCGGGACGGCACTCTGGAAACACCATATATTTT. This chain joins TRBV7-2 and TRBJ1-3, with D possibly being TRBD1 (5 bases). Trimming pared 5 bases from V and 0 bases from J, leaving 11 bases between. The CDR3 covers 15 residues. Looked up from germline, CDR1 is SGHTA and CDR2 is FQGNSA.

The chain couples TRBV6-5 to TRBJ1-5; TRBD1 is a possible D gene (6 bases). The germline V gene has CDR1 MNHEY and CDR2 SVGAGI. The CDR3 is 15 residues long. V lost 4 bases and J lost 4, with 14 bases in between. CDR3 protein: CASSSSGTSNQPQHF. In DNA form, the CDR3 reads TGTGCCAGCAGTTCATCTGGGACATCAAATCAGCCCCAGCATTTT.

This clonotype occurred many times. This chain connects TRBV27 to TRBJ2-7, with 7 bases that match TRBD1. V lost 4 bases to trimming and J lost 0 bases; unmatched junction nucleotides: 6. Germline values: CDR1 MNHEY, CDR2 SMNVEV (reference sequence). The CDR3 extends over 15 amino acids. The chain's CDR3 is CASSSQTGISYEQYF. The CDR3 DNA sequence: TGTGCCAGCAGTTCCCAGACAGGGATCTCCTACGAGCAGTACTTC.

This clonotype was observed a handful of times. This chain joins TRBV7-2 and TRBJ2-3, with a possible D match to TRBD1 (6 bases). Trimming shortened V by 5 bases and J by 2 bases, and 23 bases separated the two germline ends. The CDR3 is made up of 18 amino acids. CDR1 is SGHTA and CDR2 is FQGNSA in the germline V gene. In DNA, the CDR3 is TGTGCCAGCAGCCCATCACCCCCCTGGACAGATTCCACAGATACGCAGTATTTT. Its protein product is CASSPSPPWTDSTDTQYF.

The rearrangement links TRBV18 to TRBJ1-4; a possible D gene is TRBD1 (5 bases). The germline gives CDR1 KGHSH, CDR2 LQKENI. Trimming took 0 bases from V and 5 from J, leaving 7 bases between them. The length of the CDR3 is 14 residues. The CDR3 DNA follows: TGTGCCAGCTCACCACCGGGGCAAAATGAAAAACTGTTTTTT. Translation: CASSPPGQNEKLFF.

The table lists this clonotype with many counts. V is TRBV3-1 and J is TRBJ2-7; 7 bases are a match to TRBD1. Germline loops: CDR1 LGHDT, CDR2 YNNKEL (reference sequence). V lost 4 bases to trimming and J lost 1 base; unmatched junction nucleotides: 7. This CDR3 contains 15 residues. This chain's CDR3 is CASSRGQLSSYEQYF. CDR3 DNA sequence: TGTGCCAGCAGCCGGGGACAGCTCAGTTCCTACGAGCAGTACTTC.

This chain connects TRBV7-9 to TRBJ2-1, with 9 positions matching TRBD1. The CDR3 runs 16 residues. Germline V gene sequence: CDR1 SEHNR, CDR2 FQNEAQ (reference sequence). Trimming cost V 5 bases and J 4 bases; bases outside gene matches: 9. CDR3 nucleotide sequence: TGTGCCAGCAGCCCCCGACAGGGGGATAGGTACAATGAGCAGTTCTTC. Translating gives CASSPRQGDRYNEQFF. The whole variable domain, filled in from reference TRBV7-9 and TRBJ2-1, reads DTGVSQNPRHKITKRGQNVTFRCDPISEHNRLYWYRQTLGQGPEFLTYFQNEAQLEKSRLLSDRFSAERPKGSFSTLEIQRTEQGDSAMYLCASSPRQGDRYNEQFFGPGTRLTVL.

The chain combines TRBV2 with TRBJ2-1; 7 bases align to TRBD1. V gave up 5 bases and J gave up 0 bases; unmatched junction bases: 4. In germline, CDR1 is SNHLY, CDR2 FYNNEI. CDR3 length equals 15 residues. CDR3 sequence: CASSMTGSSYNEQFF. The DNA for the CDR3 is TGTGCCAGCAGTATGACAGGGAGCTCCTACAATGAGCAGTTCTTC. Combining the CDR3 with reference TRBV2 and TRBJ2-1 gives the whole variable domain EPEVTQTPSHQVTQMGQEVILRCVPISNHLYFYWYRQILGQKVEFLVSFYNNEISEKSEIFDDQFSVERPDGSNFTLKIRSTKLEDSAMYFCASSMTGSSYNEQFFGPGTRLTVL.

This clonotype has a count of ten or more. V gene TRBV27 combines with J gene TRBJ1-5, with D unclear. The germline V and J ends were trimmed by 0 bases and 7 bases, with 7 bases remaining between them. Per the germline V gene, CDR1 is MNHEY and CDR2 is SMNVEV (reference sequence). This CDR3 spans 13 amino acids. This chain's CDR3 is CASSLSVGQPQHF. As DNA, the CDR3 is TGTGCCAGCAGTTTATCTGTCGGCCAGCCCCAGCATTTT.

This sequence joins TRBV6-1 and TRBJ1-2, with a weak D call TRBD1 (5 bases). This CDR3 has 15 amino acids. CDR1 and CDR2 (germline): MNHNS, SASEGT. Trimming took 7 bases from V and 6 from J, leaving 21 bases between them. The CDR3 spells CASIPTTGTLNGYTF. The CDR3 DNA sequence: TGTGCCAGCATTCCCACTACCGGGACTCTCAATGGCTACACCTTC.

Ten or more counts support this clonotype. The chain uses TRBV10-1 and TRBJ2-5; TRBD1 agrees at 9 bases. Germline values: CDR1 WNHNN, CDR2 SYGVQD (reference sequence). The CDR3 length is 14 residues. V lost 3 bases, J lost 4 bases, and 3 bases stayed unmatched. The CDR3 DNA reads as TGCGCCAGCAGTGAACCGGGACAGGGAGAGACCCAGTACTTC. This sequence encodes CASSEPGQGETQYF.

This clonotype was detected ten times or more. V usage is TRBV7-9 and J usage is TRBJ1-1; 7 nucleotides line up with TRBD1. CDR3 length equals 14 residues. Germline V gene sequence: CDR1 SEHNR, CDR2 FQNEAQ (reference sequence). The trim removed 3 bases at V and 10 bases at J, leaving 11 bases unmatched. The CDR3 spells CASSFSEQRQGAFF. CDR3 DNA: TGTGCCAGCAGCTTTTCTGAGCAACGACAGGGAGCTTTCTTT. Full variable domain (missing parts from reference TRBV7-9 and TRBJ1-1): DTGVSQNPRHKITKRGQNVTFRCDPISEHNRLYWYRQTLGQGPEFLTYFQNEAQLEKSRLLSDRFSAERPKGSFSTLEIQRTEQGDSAMYLCASSFSEQRQGAFFGQGTRLTVV.

At least ten counts were recorded for this clonotype. CDR3: CSVGERDTEAFF. DNA of the CDR3: TGCAGCGTTGGGGAGAGGGACACTGAAGCTTTCTTT. This chain joins TRBV29-1 and TRBJ1-1; D is unresolved. Germline lookup yields CDR1 SQVTM and CDR2 ANQGSEA. The length of the CDR3 is 12 residues. V lost 4 bases to trimming and J lost 3 bases, with 9 bases between them.

This chain links TRBV13 with TRBJ2-3; 11 bases map to TRBD2. The germline V gene has CDR1 PRHDT and CDR2 FYEKMQ (reference sequence). The CDR3 extends over 15 amino acids. J lost 3 bases, V lost 7 bases, and 6 bases had no gene match. CDR3 DNA sequence: TGTGCCAGCACCATAGCGGGAGGGCCAACAGATACGCAGTATTTT. Translating gives CASTIAGGPTDTQYF.